This T cell receptor (beta chain) came from a study of cytomegalovirus exposure and HLA in healthy donors. Findings of the study overall: Roughly uniform sequencing depth across donors was assumed, possibly incorrectly.

Germline V CDR1 and CDR2: LNHDA, SQIVND (reference sequence). Trimming stripped 1 base from V and 3 bases from J, with 19 bases between. The CDR3 sequence is 17 residues long. Healthy bone marrow donors supplied every sample. With 60 Vbeta and 13 Jbeta primers, the PCR was carried out. Using immunoSEQ multiplex PCR, the repertoire was profiled, and TCRdb retains in-frame clones only, with some absent. Altogether some 120,000 clones are present, more than 70% being singletons, with the ten largest covering about 7%. To note about this clone: The antigen is unknown.

The source of this sequence is a woman in her twenties or thirties in good health and CMV-seropositive. The chain joins TRBV19 to TRBJ2-7; maybe TRBD1 (5 bases). The sequenced material came from PBMCs. The CDR3 loop reads CASSIGATSEGVYEQYF. CDR3 nucleotide sequence: TGTGCCAGTAGTATAGGTGCTACCTCTGAAGGGGTCTACGAGCAGTACTTC. Supplemented by reference TRBV19 and TRBJ2-7, the full variable domain reads DGGITQSPKYLFRKEGQNVTLSCEQNLNHDAMYWYRQDPGQGLRLIYYSQIVNDFQKGDIAEGYSVSREKKESFPLTVTSAQKNPTAFYLCASSIGATSEGVYEQYFGPGTRLTVT.